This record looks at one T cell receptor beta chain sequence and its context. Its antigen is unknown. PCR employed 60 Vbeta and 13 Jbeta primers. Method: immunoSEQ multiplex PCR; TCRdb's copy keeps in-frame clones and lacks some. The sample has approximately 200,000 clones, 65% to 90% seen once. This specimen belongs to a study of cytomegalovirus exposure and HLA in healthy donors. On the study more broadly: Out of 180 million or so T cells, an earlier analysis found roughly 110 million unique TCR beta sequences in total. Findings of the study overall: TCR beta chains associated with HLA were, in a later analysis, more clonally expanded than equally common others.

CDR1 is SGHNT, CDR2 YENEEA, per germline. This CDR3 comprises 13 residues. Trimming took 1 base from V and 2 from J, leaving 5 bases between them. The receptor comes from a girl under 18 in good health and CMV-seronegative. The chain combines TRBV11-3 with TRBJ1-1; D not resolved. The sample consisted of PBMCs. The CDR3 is CASSLVENTEAFF. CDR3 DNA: TGTGCCAGCAGCTTAGTAGAAAACACTGAAGCTTTCTTT.